This TCR beta chain was observed in a study of siplizumab effects on memory and regulatory T cells. Germline CDR1 is SGHNT and CDR2 is YYREEE (reference sequence). V was shortened by 0 bases and J by 0 bases, with 7 bases between the two germline ends. The CDR3 has 14 amino acids. Study outcomes and limitations: Memory cells seemed less diverse than naive T cells, which seemed major alloresponse contributors.

Comment on this clone: Its specificity is unknown.

Here immunoSEQ multiplex PCR was the method, and the copy in TCRdb shows in-frame clones only, minus some. The sample carries about 100,000 clones, about nine tenths recorded once. This clonotype originated in a human donor in good health. What was sequenced was CD4+ T cells sorted from blood. The V call is TRBV5-4, the J call TRBJ2-7, with no clear D. The CDR3 DNA is TGTGCCAGCAGCTTGGGGGTTCTCTCCTACGAGCAGTACTTC. It translates to CASSLGVLSYEQYF.